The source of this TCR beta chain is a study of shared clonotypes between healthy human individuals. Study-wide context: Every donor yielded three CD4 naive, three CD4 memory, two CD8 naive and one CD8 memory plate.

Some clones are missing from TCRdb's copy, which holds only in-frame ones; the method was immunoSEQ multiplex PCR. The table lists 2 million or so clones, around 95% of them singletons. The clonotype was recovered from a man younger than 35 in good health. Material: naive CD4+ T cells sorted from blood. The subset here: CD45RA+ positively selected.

This CDR3 is CASSSLVALSGNTIYF. The CDR3 DNA reads TGTGCCAGCAGCTCGTTAGTCGCCCTCTCTGGAAACACCATATATTTT. This chain joins TRBV7-9 and TRBJ1-3; no reliable D call. CDR3 length: 16 residues. In germline, CDR1 is SEHNR, CDR2 FQNEAQ (reference sequence). Trimming took off 4 bases at V and 0 bases at J, with 13 bases between the two ends.